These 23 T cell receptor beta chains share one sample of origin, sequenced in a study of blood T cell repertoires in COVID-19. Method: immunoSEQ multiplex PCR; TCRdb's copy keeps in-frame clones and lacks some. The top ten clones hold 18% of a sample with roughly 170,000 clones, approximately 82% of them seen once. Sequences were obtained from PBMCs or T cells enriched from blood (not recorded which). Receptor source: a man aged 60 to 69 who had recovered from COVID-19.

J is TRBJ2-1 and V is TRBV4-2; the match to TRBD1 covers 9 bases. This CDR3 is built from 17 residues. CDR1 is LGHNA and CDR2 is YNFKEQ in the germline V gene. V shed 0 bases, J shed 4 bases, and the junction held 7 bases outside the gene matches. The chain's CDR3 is CASSQDRDREVYNEQFF. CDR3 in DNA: TGTGCCAGCAGCCAAGATAGGGACAGGGAAGTGTACAATGAGCAGTTCTTC.

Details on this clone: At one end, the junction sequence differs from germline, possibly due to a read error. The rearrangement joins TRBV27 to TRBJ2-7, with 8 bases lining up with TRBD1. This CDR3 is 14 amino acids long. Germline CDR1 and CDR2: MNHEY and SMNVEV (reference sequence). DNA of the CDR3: TGTGCCAGCAGTGTATCGGGACAGGTATACGAGCAGTACTTC. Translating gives CASSVSGQVYEQYF.

The CDR3 DNA reads as TGTGCCAGTACCACGGGACAGGGGGGCGAAAAACTGTTTTTT. Protein product: CASTTGQGGEKLFF. The gene calls are TRBV19 and TRBJ1-4; 11 bases agree with TRBD1. Trimming cost V 7 bases and J 8 bases; bases outside gene matches: 6. CDR1 and CDR2 from the germline V gene are LNHDA and SQIVND (reference sequence). This CDR3 region has 14 residues. The full variable domain, its missing parts supplied by reference TRBV19 and TRBJ1-4, is DGGITQSPKYLFRKEGQNVTLSCEQNLNHDAMYWYRQDPGQGLRLIYYSQIVNDFQKGDIAEGYSVSREKKESFPLTVTSAQKNPTAFYLCASTTGQGGEKLFFGSGTQLSVL.

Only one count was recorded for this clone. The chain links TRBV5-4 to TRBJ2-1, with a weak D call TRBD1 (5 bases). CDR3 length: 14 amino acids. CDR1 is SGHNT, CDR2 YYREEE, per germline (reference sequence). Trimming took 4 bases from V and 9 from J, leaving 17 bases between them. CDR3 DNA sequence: TGTGCCAGCAGCCGACCTGGGGCGACGAGTGAGCAGTTCTTC. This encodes CASSRPGATSEQFF.

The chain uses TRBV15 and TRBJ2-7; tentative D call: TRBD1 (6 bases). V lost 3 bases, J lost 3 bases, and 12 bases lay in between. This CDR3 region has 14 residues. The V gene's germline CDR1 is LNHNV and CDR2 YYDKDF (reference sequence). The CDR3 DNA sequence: TGTGCCACCAGCAGGGCAGGGGCTTACTACGAGCAGTACTTC. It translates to CATSRAGAYYEQYF.

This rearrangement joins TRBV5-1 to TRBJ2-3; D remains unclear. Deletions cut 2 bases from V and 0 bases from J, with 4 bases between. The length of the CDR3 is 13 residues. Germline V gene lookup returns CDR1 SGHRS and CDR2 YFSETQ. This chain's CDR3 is CASSFSSTDTQYF. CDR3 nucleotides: TGCGCCAGCAGCTTCTCTAGCACAGATACGCAGTATTTT.

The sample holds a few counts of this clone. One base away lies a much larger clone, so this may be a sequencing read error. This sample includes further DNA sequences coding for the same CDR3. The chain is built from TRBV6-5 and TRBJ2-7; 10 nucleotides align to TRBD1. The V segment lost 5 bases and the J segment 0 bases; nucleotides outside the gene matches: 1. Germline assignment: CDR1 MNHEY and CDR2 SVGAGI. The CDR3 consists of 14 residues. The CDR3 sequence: CASSRTGGSYEQYF. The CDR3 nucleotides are TGTGCCAGCAGTCGGACAGGGGGCTCCTACGAGCAGTACTTC.

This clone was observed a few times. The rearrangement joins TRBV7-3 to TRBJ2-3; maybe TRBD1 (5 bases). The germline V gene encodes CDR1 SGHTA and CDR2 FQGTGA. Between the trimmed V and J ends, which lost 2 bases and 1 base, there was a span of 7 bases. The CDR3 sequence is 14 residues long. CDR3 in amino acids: CASSLGRGTDTQYF. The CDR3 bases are TGTGCCAGCAGCTTAGGCAGGGGCACAGATACGCAGTATTTT.

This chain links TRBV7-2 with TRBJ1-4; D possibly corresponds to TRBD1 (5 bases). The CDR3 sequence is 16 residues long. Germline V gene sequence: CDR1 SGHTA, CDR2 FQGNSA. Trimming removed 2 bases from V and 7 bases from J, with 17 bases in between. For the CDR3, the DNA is TGTGCCAGCAGCTTAAGGGCAGGGATTGTATCTGAAAAACTGTTTTTT. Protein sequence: CASSLRAGIVSEKLFF.

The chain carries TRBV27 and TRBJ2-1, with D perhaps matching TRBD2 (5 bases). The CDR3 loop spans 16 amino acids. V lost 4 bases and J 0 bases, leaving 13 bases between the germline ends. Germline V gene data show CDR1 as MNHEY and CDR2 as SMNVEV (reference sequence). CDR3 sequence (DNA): TGTGCCAGCAGTTCAGTAAGCGGAACCTCCTACAATGAGCAGTTCTTC. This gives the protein CASSSVSGTSYNEQFF.

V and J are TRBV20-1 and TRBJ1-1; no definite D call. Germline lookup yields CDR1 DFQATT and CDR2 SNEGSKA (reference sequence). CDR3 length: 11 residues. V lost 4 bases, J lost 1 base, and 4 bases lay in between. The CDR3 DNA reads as TGCAGTGCTACCAAGAACACTGAAGCTTTCTTT. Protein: CSATKNTEAFF.

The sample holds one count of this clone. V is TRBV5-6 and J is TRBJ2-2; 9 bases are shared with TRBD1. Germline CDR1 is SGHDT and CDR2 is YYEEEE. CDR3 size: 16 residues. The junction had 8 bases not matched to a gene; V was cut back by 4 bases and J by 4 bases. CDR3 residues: CASSGTTGGGTGELFF. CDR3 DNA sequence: TGTGCCAGCAGCGGAACTACAGGGGGCGGCACCGGGGAGCTGTTTTTT.

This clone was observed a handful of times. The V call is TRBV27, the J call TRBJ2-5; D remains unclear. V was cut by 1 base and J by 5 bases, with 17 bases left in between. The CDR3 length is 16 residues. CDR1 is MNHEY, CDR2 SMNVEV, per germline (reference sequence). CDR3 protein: CASSLWNLKRLETQYF. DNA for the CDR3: TGTGCCAGCAGTTTATGGAACCTAAAGAGGTTGGAGACCCAGTACTTC.

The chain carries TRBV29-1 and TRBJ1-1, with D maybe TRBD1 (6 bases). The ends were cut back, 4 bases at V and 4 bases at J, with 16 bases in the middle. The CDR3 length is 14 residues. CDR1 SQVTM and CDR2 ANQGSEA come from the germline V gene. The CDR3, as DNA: TGCAGCGTTGTTGGGACAAGTCAGGGCACTGAAGCTTTCTTT. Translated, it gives CSVVGTSQGTEAFF. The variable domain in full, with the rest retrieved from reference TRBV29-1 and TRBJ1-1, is SAVISQKPSRDICQRGTSLTIQCQVDSQVTMMFWYRQQPGQSLTLIATANQGSEATYESGFVIDKFPISRPNLTFSTLTVSNMSPEDSSIYLCSVVGTSQGTEAFFGQGTRLTVV.

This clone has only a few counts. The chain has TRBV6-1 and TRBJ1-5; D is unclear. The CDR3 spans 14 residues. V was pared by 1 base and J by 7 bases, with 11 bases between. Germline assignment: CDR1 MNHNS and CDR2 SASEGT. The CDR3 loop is CASSEDTGKQPQHF. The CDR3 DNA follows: TGTGCCAGCAGTGAAGATACGGGTAAACAGCCCCAGCATTTT.

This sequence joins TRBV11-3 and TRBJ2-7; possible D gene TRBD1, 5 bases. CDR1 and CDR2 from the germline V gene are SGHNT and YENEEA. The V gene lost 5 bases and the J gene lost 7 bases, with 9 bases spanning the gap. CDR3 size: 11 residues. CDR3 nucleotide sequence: TGTGCCAGCAGCGTTGACAGAGAGCAGTACTTC. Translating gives CASSVDREQYF.

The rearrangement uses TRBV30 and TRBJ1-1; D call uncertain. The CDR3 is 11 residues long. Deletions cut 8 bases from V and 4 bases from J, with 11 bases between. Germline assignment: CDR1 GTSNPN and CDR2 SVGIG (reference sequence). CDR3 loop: CAGEGGTEAFF. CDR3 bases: TGTGCCGGAGAGGGAGGCACTGAAGCTTTCTTT.

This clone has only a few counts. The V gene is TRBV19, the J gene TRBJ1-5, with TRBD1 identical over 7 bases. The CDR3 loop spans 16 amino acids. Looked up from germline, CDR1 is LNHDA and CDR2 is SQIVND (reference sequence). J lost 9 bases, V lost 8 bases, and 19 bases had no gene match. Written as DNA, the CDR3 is TGTGCCAGTCGATGGGACAGCGACCTTGGGAAGGGGCCCCAGCATTTT. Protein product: CASRWDSDLGKGPQHF.

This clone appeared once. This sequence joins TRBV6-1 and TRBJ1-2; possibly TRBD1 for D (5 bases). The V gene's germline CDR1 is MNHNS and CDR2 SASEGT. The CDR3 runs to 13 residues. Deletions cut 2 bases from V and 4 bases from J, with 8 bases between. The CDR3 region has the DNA TGTGCCAGCAGTGAAAGGGGTAGCTATGGCTACACCTTC. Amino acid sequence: CASSERGSYGYTF.

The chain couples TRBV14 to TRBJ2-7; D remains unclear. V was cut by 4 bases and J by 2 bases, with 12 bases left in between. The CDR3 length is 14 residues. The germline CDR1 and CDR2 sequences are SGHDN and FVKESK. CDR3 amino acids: CASSRTNSAYEQYF. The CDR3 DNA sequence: TGTGCCAGCAGCCGAACCAATTCAGCCTACGAGCAGTACTTC. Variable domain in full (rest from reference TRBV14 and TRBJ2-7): EAGVTQFPSHSVIEKGQTVTLRCDPISGHDNLYWYRRVMGKEIKFLLHFVKESKQDESGMPNNRFLAERTGGTYSTLKVQPAELEDSGVYFCASSRTNSAYEQYFGPGTRLTVT.

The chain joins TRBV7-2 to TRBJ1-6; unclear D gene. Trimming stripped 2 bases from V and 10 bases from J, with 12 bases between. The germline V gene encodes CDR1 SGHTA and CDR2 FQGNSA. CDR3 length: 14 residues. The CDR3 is CASSLFGDRSPLHF. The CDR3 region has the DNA TGTGCCAGCAGCTTATTCGGGGATAGGTCACCCCTCCACTTT.

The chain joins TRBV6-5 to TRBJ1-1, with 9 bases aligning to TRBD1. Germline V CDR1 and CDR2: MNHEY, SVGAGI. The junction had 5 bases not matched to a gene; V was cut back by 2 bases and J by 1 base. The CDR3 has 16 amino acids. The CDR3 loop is CASSYARQGENTEAFF. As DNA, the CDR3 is TGTGCCAGCAGTTACGCAAGACAGGGGGAGAACACTGAAGCTTTCTTT.

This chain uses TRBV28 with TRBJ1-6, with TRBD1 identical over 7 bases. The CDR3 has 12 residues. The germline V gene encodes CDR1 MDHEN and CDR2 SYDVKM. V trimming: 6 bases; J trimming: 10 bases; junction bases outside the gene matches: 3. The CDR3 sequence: CASRRGLSPLHF. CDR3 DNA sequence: TGTGCCAGCAGGAGGGGGCTATCACCCCTCCACTTT.